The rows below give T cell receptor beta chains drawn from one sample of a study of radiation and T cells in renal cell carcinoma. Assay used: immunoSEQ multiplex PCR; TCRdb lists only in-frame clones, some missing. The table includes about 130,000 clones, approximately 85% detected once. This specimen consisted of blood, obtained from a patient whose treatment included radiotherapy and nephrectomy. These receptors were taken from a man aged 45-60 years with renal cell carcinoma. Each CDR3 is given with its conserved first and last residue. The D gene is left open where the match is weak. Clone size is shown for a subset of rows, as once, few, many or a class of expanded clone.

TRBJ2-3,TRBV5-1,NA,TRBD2,TGCGCCAGCAGCTTGGCCACGACAGCGGGGACAGATACGCAGTATTTT,CASSLATTAGTDTQYF
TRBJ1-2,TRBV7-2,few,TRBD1,TGTGCCAGCAGCCCGACAGGGGCGGTTGACTATGGCTACACCTTC,CASSPTGAVDYGYTF
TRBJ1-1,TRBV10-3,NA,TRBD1,TGTGCCACCCACAGGGGGCGCGACACTGAAGCTTTCTTT,CATHRGRDTEAFF
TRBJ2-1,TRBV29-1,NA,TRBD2,TGCAGCGTTGAAGGGGAGGGGAACTACAATGAGCAGTTCTTC,CSVEGEGNYNEQFF
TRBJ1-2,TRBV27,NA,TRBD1,TGTGCCAGCAGTCCGCTGGGACAGCTTAACTATGGCTACACCTTC,CASSPLGQLNYGYTF
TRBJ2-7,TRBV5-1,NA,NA,TGCGCCAGCAGCACAACAGGGTTTGGCGAGCAGTACTTC,CASSTTGFGEQYF
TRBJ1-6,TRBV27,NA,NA,TGTGCCAGCAGTTTTTACGGAACAAATAATTCACCCCTCCACTTT,CASSFYGTNNSPLHF
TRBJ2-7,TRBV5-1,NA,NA,TGCGCCAGCAGCTTGGGGCCCTCCTCCTACGAGCAGTACTTC,CASSLGPSSYEQYF
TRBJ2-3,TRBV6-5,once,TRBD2,TGTGCCAGCAGTTACTCTAGCGGGGGCACAGATACGCAGTATTTT,CASSYSSGGTDTQYF
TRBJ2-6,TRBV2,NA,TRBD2,TGTGCCAGCAGTCGCGGGGGGGTGACTGGGGCCAACGTCCTGACTTTC,CASSRGGVTGANVLTF
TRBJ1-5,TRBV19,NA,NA,TGTGCCAGTAGTACTGTAGGACGGTGGCTTCAGCCCCAGCATTTT,CASSTVGRWLQPQHF
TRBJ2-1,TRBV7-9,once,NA,TGTGCCAGCAGCTTAGAGGCTAGCGACGATAACAATGAGCAGTTCTTC,CASSLEASDDNNEQFF
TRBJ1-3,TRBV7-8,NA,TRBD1,TGTGCCAGCAGCCCTCAGGGGGAACCCTCTGGAAACACCATATATTTT,CASSPQGEPSGNTIYF
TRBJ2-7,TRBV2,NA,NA,TGTGCCAGCCGCGGGACAGAGTCCTACGAGCAGTACTTC,CASRGTESYEQYF
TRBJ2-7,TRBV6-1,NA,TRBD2,TGTGCCAGTCTGTTAGCGGGAGGAAGGAGGCAGTACTTC,CASLLAGGRRQYF
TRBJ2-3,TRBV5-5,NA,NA,TGTGCCAGCAGCCACCTTTCGCCGACAGATACGCAGTATTTT,CASSHLSPTDTQYF